This TCR beta chain came from a study of graft-versus-host responses after intestinal transplantation. Repertoires were generated with immunoSEQ multiplex PCR, while TCRdb's copy carries only in-frame clones and drops some. The profile shows roughly 99,000 clones, around 90% of them singletons. This clone has a handful of counts. Its specificity is unknown. Germline CDR1 and CDR2: SGHTA and FQGTGA. CDR3 size: 14 residues. The ends lost 5 bases at V and 5 bases at J; junction bases unmatched: 7. The V and J genes are TRBV7-3 and TRBJ2-7, with 9 bases aligning to TRBD2. The clonotype comes from a human donor who was the organ donor for an intestinal transplant. The sample here was unstimulated CD4+ T cells sorted from spleen or lymph node cells, taken before transplant. The CDR3 reads CASSRGLANHEQYF. The CDR3 coding sequence is TGTGCCAGCAGCCGGGGACTAGCCAACCACGAGCAGTACTTC. The entire variable domain, with the rest obtained from reference TRBV7-3 and TRBJ2-7, is as follows: GAGVSQTPSNKVTEKGKYVELRCDPISGHTALYWYRQSLGQGPEFLIYFQGTGAADDSGLPNDRFFAVRPEGSVSTLKIQRTERGDSAVYLCASSRGLANHEQYFGPGTRLTVT.